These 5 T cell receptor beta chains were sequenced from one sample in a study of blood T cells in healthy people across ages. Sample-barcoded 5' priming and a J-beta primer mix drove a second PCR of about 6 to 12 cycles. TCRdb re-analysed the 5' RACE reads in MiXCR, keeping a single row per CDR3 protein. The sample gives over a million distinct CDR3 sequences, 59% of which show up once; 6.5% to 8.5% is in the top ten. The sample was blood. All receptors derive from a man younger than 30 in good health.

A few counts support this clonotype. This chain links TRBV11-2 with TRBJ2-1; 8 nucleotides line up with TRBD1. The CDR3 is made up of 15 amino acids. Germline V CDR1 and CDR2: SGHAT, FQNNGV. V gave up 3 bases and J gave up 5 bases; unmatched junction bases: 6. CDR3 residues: CASSFWTGNNNEQFF. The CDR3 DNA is TGTGCCAGCAGCTTTTGGACAGGGAACAACAATGAGCAGTTCTTC.

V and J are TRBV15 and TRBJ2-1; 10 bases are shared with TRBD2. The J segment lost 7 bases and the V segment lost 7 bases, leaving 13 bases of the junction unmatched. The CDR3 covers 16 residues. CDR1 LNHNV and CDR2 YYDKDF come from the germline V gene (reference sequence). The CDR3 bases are TGTGCCACCACATCAACCCTAGCGGGAGATACGAATGAGCAGTTCTTC. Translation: CATTSTLAGDTNEQFF.

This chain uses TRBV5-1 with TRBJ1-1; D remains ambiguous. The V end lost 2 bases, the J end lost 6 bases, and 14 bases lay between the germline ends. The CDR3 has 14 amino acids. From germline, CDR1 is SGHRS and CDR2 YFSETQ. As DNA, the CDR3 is TGCGCCAGCAGCTTTCGAGGGCTCGGCGCTGAAGCTTTCTTT. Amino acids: CASSFRGLGAEAFF.

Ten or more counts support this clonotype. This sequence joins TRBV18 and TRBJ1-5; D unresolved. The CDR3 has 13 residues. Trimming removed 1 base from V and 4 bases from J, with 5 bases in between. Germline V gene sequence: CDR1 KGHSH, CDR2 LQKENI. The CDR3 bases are TGTGCCAGCTCACCACAGAGAAATCAGCCCCAGCATTTT. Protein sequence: CASSPQRNQPQHF.

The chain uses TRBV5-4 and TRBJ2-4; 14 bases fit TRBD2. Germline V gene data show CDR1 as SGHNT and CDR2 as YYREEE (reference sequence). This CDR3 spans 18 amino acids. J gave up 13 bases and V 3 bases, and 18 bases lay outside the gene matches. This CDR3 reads CASSSGLAGASIYNEQYF. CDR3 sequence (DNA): TGTGCCAGCAGCTCGGGACTAGCGGGGGCCTCCATTTACAATGAGCAGTACTTC.